Listed below are T cell receptor beta chains from one sample, sequenced in a study of blood T cell repertoires in COVID-19. Clones were sequenced by immunoSEQ multiplex PCR, and TCRdb holds only the in-frame ones, with some missing. This sample has 250,000 to 300,000 clones, with about nine tenths found just once. Sample: peripheral blood. These receptors all stem from a woman in her twenties or thirties with COVID-19, enrolled during active disease. CDR3s include the opening cysteine and the closing phenylalanine or tryptophan. D genes are given only for firm matches. Size is omitted from some rows. Given values are once, few, many or a class for expanded clones.

V gene	clone size	D gene	J gene	CDR3 protein	CDR3 DNA
TRBV2	.	TRBD1	TRBJ2-5	CASRPGQGVETQYF	TGTGCCAGCAGACCGGGACAGGGGGTTGAGACCCAGTACTTC
TRBV7-3	.	.	TRBJ2-2	CASSLENGVQGSGELFF	TGTGCCAGCAGCTTAGAGAATGGGGTCCAAGGGAGCGGGGAGCTGTTTTTT
TRBV3-1/TRBV3-2	.	.	TRBJ2-1	CASSQDLGVSNEQFF	TGTGCCAGCAGCCAAGATCTGGGAGTTAGCAATGAGCAGTTCTTC
TRBV19	.	TRBD1	TRBJ1-1	CASSKQGMGMNTEAFF	TGTGCCAGTAGCAAACAGGGGATGGGCATGAACACTGAAGCTTTCTTT
TRBV28	.	TRBD1	TRBJ1-1	CASSLGQANTEAFF	TGTGCCAGCAGTCTAGGACAGGCGAACACTGAAGCTTTCTTT
TRBV6-5	few	.	TRBJ2-7	CASSYTTGEQYF	TGTGCCAGCAGTTACACTACAGGAGAGCAGTACTTC
TRBV6-6	.	TRBD1	TRBJ1-2	CASSYGDSGGYTF	TGTGCCAGCAGTTATGGGGACAGCGGCGGCTACACCTTC
TRBV3-1/TRBV3-2	.	TRBD1	TRBJ1-5	CASSQDRGQPQHF	TGTGCCAGCAGCCAGGACAGGGGTCAGCCCCAGCATTTT
TRBV19	.	.	TRBJ2-6	CASSIQVGANVLTF	TGTGCCAGTAGTATACAGGTTGGGGCCAACGTCCTGACTTTC
TRBV18	.	.	TRBJ1-1	CASSLDMNTEAFF	TGTGCCAGCTCACTAGACATGAACACTGAAGCTTTCTTT
TRBV29-1	few	.	TRBJ1-5	CSVGSGANQPQHF	TGCAGCGTTGGTTCAGGGGCCAATCAGCCCCAGCATTTT
TRBV9	.	.	TRBJ1-1	CASSPNSLMNTEAFF	TGTGCCAGCAGCCCCAATAGCCTCATGAACACTGAAGCTTTCTTT
TRBV28	.	.	TRBJ1-5	CASSLPRGPQHF	TGTGCCAGCAGTTTGCCTCGGGGGCCCCAGCATTTT
TRBV5-1	once	.	TRBJ2-6	CASSLAAGSGANVLTF	TGCGCCAGCAGCTTGGCCGCAGGTTCCGGGGCCAACGTCCTGACTTTC
TRBV7-9	.	.	TRBJ1-5	CASSLATGNQPQHF	TGTGCCAGCAGCTTAGCCACAGGAAATCAGCCCCAGCATTTT
TRBV28	.	TRBD1	TRBJ1-5	CASSSRQGNNQPQHF	TGTGCCAGCAGTTCGAGACAGGGCAACAATCAGCCCCAGCATTTT
TRBV7-9	.	.	TRBJ1-3	CASSYQGLSSGNTIYF	TGTGCCAGCAGCTACCAGGGTTTGTCTTCTGGAAACACCATATATTTT
TRBV2	.	TRBD1	TRBJ2-1	CASSEEGQGPYNEQFF	TGTGCCAGCAGTGAAGAGGGACAGGGCCCCTACAATGAGCAGTTCTTC
TRBV11-2	.	TRBD2	TRBJ2-3	CASSLVASGSTDTQYF	TGTGCCAGCAGCTTAGTGGCTAGCGGGAGCACAGATACGCAGTATTTT
TRBV18	.	.	TRBJ2-5	CASSPPRRAETQYF	TGTGCCAGCTCACCACCCCGCAGGGCTGAGACCCAGTACTTC
TRBV28	.	TRBD1	TRBJ1-6	CASSLIRGLGSSPLHF	TGTGCCAGCAGTCTCATAAGGGGGCTCGGCAGTTCACCCCTCCACTTT
TRBV4-1	.	TRBD1	TRBJ2-7	CASSRDGGQGNYEQYF	TGCGCCAGCAGCCGAGATGGGGGACAGGGAAACTACGAGCAGTACTTC
TRBV7-2	.	TRBD1	TRBJ2-5	CASSSYGTGEETQYF	TGTGCCAGCAGCTCTTACGGGACAGGCGAGGAGACCCAGTACTTC
TRBV30	.	.	TRBJ1-1	CAWSDGWTAETEAFF	TGTGCCTGGAGTGATGGGTGGACAGCGGAGACTGAAGCTTTCTTT
TRBV2	once	.	TRBJ1-1	CASSDRVNTEAFF	TGTGCCAGCAGTGACCGCGTGAACACTGAAGCTTTCTTT
TRBV21-1	.	.	TRBJ1-5	CARPGQGARQPQHF	TGTGCCCGCCCGGGACAGGGGGCGCGTCAGCCCCAGCATTTT
TRBV6-5	.	TRBD1	TRBJ2-7	CASSISGQGVHEQYF	TGTGCCAGCAGTATCTCGGGACAGGGAGTCCACGAGCAGTACTTC
TRBV4-1	.	.	TRBJ1-2	CASSQAQGWGGYTF	TGCGCCAGCAGCCAGGCACAGGGTTGGGGGGGCTACACCTTC
TRBV2	.	.	TRBJ1-5	CASSQGSQPQHF	TGTGCCAGCAGTCAGGGATCTCAGCCCCAGCATTTT
TRBV25-1	.	TRBD2	TRBJ2-1	CASRGSSSYNEQFF	TGTGCCAGTCGCGGGAGTAGCTCCTACAATGAGCAGTTCTTC
TRBV14	once	TRBD2	TRBJ2-2	CASSQDTQREYTGELFF	TGTGCCAGCAGCCAAGATACCCAGCGGGAGTACACCGGGGAGCTGTTTTTT
TRBV6-2/TRBV6-3	few	.	TRBJ1-1	CASSYSQLNTEAFF	TGTGCCAGCAGTTACTCGCAGTTGAACACTGAAGCTTTCTTT
TRBV5-1	.	.	TRBJ2-3	CASSSTAASQYF	TGCGCCAGCAGCTCGACAGCCGCCTCGCAGTATTTT
TRBV3-1/TRBV3-2	.	TRBD2	TRBJ2-3	CASSQDPGLASLTDTQYF	TGTGCCAGCAGCCAAGACCCTGGACTAGCGAGCCTCACAGATACGCAGTATTTT
TRBV9	.	.	TRBJ2-7	CASSVGTSYEQYF	TGTGCCAGCAGCGTAGGCACTTCCTACGAGCAGTACTTC
TRBV18	.	TRBD1	TRBJ1-2	CASSLSSGQGDGYTF	TGTGCCAGCTCACTCTCATCCGGACAGGGCGACGGCTACACCTTC
TRBV7-8	.	.	TRBJ1-1	CASSPSGQMNTEAFF	TGTGCCAGCAGCCCGAGTGGACAGATGAACACTGAAGCTTTCTTT
TRBV28	.	.	TRBJ1-1	CASSPPRPEAFF	TGTGCCAGCAGTCCTCCGCGGCCTGAAGCTTTCTTT
TRBV7-9	.	.	TRBJ2-7	CASSAQGYEQYF	TGTGCCAGCAGCGCACAGGGCTACGAGCAGTACTTC
TRBV5-1	.	TRBD1	TRBJ2-7	CASSYDRDEQYF	TGCGCCAGCAGTTACGACAGGGACGAGCAGTACTTC
TRBV12-3/TRBV12-4	.	.	TRBJ1-1	CASSREGPEAFF	TGTGCCAGCAGTAGGGAGGGGCCTGAAGCTTTCTTT
TRBV6-5	once	.	TRBJ2-7	CASSYSIGYEQYF	TGTGCCAGCAGTTACTCGATCGGCTACGAGCAGTACTTC
TRBV11-2	.	.	TRBJ1-6	CASSTPQGSYNSPLHF	TGTGCCAGCAGCACACCTCAGGGATCCTATAATTCACCCCTCCACTTT
TRBV12-3/TRBV12-4	.	TRBD1	TRBJ1-2	CASSATGGNGYTF	TGTGCCAGCAGTGCGACAGGGGGTAATGGCTACACCTTC
TRBV10-2	.	TRBD2	TRBJ2-2	CASSESGLAGGMFF	TGCGCCAGCAGTGAGTCGGGGCTAGCGGGAGGAATGTTTTTT
TRBV28	.	TRBD1	TRBJ1-2	CASSFPAGGMYYGYTF	TGTGCCAGCAGTTTTCCGGCAGGGGGCATGTACTATGGCTACACCTTC
TRBV10-2	.	.	TRBJ1-1	CASSEIRDYPEAFF	TGCGCCAGCAGTGAGATCAGGGATTATCCTGAAGCTTTCTTT
TRBV5-1	.	TRBD1	TRBJ2-7	CASSRGTGGLYEQYF	TGCGCCAGCAGCAGGGGGACAGGGGGTCTCTACGAGCAGTACTTC
TRBV12-3/TRBV12-4	.	.	TRBJ2-7	CASSFGLAGEQYF	TGTGCCAGCAGTTTCGGCCTAGCCGGCGAGCAGTACTTC
TRBV3-1/TRBV3-2	.	.	TRBJ1-1	CASSPPGGHMNTEAFF	TGTGCCAGCAGCCCCCCGGGCGGACACATGAACACTGAAGCTTTCTTT
TRBV9	.	TRBD2	TRBJ2-7	CASSASSGGSREQYF	TGTGCCAGCAGCGCTTCTAGCGGGGGGTCACGGGAGCAGTACTTC
TRBV28	.	TRBD1	TRBJ1-6	CATRTGLSPLHF	TGTGCCACTAGGACAGGGTTATCACCCCTCCACTTT
TRBV9	.	.	TRBJ1-1	CASSPSGRGSTEAFF	TGTGCCAGCAGCCCATCCGGACGTGGGAGCACTGAAGCTTTCTTT